The 22 T cell receptor beta chains in this list originate from one sample, sequenced in a study of control samples from healthy donors and cancer patients. Here immunoSEQ multiplex PCR was the method, and the copy in TCRdb shows in-frame clones only, minus some. The sample includes about 170,000 clones, around 90% of them seen just once. The specimen was blood. The receptors here all came from a man aged 25-40 years in good health.

V is TRBV5-1 and J is TRBJ2-7; 10 nucleotides line up with TRBD2. J gave up 8 bases and V 0 bases, and 8 bases lay outside the gene matches. The CDR3 is 15 residues long. CDR1 and CDR2 from the germline V gene are SGHRS and YFSETQ. In DNA, the CDR3 is TGCGCCAGCAGCTTGGAGGAAAGCGGGGGGGCCAAGCAGTACTTC. It yields the protein CASSLEESGGAKQYF.

J is TRBJ2-2 and V is TRBV7-3; TRBD1 aligns across 7 bases. The ends lost 0 bases at V and 6 bases at J; junction bases unmatched: 4. The CDR3 contains 15 residues. From germline, CDR1 is SGHTA and CDR2 FQGTGA. The chain's CDR3 is CASSLTRDRAGELFF. The CDR3 bases are TGTGCCAGCAGCTTAACTCGAGACAGGGCCGGGGAGCTGTTTTTT. The full variable domain, rest sourced from reference TRBV7-3 and TRBJ2-2, is GAGVSQTPSNKVTEKGKYVELRCDPISGHTALYWYRQSLGQGPEFLIYFQGTGAADDSGLPNDRFFAVRPEGSVSTLKIQRTERGDSAVYLCASSLTRDRAGELFFGEGSRLTVL.

The rearrangement uses TRBV7-9 and TRBJ2-7, with D tentatively TRBD1 or TRBD2 (5 bases each). The V gene lost 5 bases and the J gene lost 5 bases, with 16 bases spanning the gap. Germline V gene lookup returns CDR1 SEHNR and CDR2 FQNEAQ (reference sequence). This CDR3 has 14 amino acids. The CDR3 here is CASSPRGARNEQYF. CDR3 bases: TGTGCCAGCAGCCCTAGAGGGGCTAGAAACGAGCAGTACTTC.

The genes are TRBV4-3 and TRBJ1-4; possibly TRBD1 for D (5 bases). Per germline, CDR1 LGHNA and CDR2 YSLEER. The CDR3 length is 15 residues. With 4 bases removed from V and 2 bases from J, the gap between germline ends came to 11 bases. CDR3 sequence reads: CASSRGTGTNEKLFF. The CDR3 coding sequence is TGCGCCAGCAGCCGAGGGACGGGGACTAATGAAAAACTGTTTTTT.

This clone occurred once. The V and J genes are TRBV7-8 and TRBJ2-7; 10 positions match TRBD2. V gave up 3 bases and J gave up 3 bases; unmatched junction bases: 11. CDR3 length: 17 residues. The germline V gene has CDR1 SGHVS and CDR2 FQNEAQ. The DNA of the CDR3 is TGTGCCAGCAGCTTGGGACTAGCGTCATCGGATTACTACGAGCAGTACTTC. Its protein product is CASSLGLASSDYYEQYF.

The chain is built from TRBV18 and TRBJ2-1; 7 bases are shared with TRBD2. V was clipped by 4 bases and J by 3 bases; unmatched bases: 12. The CDR3 loop spans 17 amino acids. Germline V CDR1 and CDR2: KGHSH, LQKENI. The CDR3 nucleotides are TGTGCCAGCTCACGCCTCAGCCCAGCGGGGAACTACAATGAGCAGTTCTTC. It codes for CASSRLSPAGNYNEQFF.

The chain is built from TRBV19 and TRBJ2-1; 7 bases are a match to TRBD2. Trimming cost V 5 bases and J 5 bases; bases outside gene matches: 9. Germline V gene lookup returns CDR1 LNHDA and CDR2 SQIVND (reference sequence). There are 15 residues in the CDR3. CDR3 bases: TGTGCCAGTAGTCCCTCCGGGAGGATACACAATGAGCAGTTCTTC. Translating gives CASSPSGRIHNEQFF.

The chain combines TRBV5-4 with TRBJ2-2; no reliable D call. The CDR3 consists of 14 residues. Germline V gene sequence: CDR1 SGHNT, CDR2 YYREEE (reference sequence). V lost 2 bases to trimming and J lost 1 base, with 6 bases between them. The CDR3 is CASSLQVNTGELFF. As DNA, the CDR3 is TGTGCCAGCAGCTTACAAGTGAACACCGGGGAGCTGTTTTTT.

The rearrangement joins TRBV5-1 to TRBJ2-3; TRBD2 might be the D (5 bases). This CDR3 comprises 15 residues. V was shortened by 3 bases and J by 4 bases, with 15 bases between the two germline ends. Germline assignment: CDR1 SGHRS and CDR2 YFSETQ. The CDR3 spells CASSSGLAEADTQYF. DNA for the CDR3: TGCGCCAGCAGCTCCGGACTTGCAGAGGCAGATACGCAGTATTTT.

The chain has TRBV28 and TRBJ2-7; the D is unclear. Trimming took 5 bases from V and 5 from J, leaving 19 bases between them. CDR3 length: 15 amino acids. Germline CDR1 is MDHEN and CDR2 is SYDVKM. The CDR3 DNA reads TGTGCCAGCAGTCCTGTGGGCACGCGCCCCAACGAGCAGTACTTC. Encoded protein: CASSPVGTRPNEQYF.

This chain uses TRBV4-1 with TRBJ1-3; D remains ambiguous. There are 14 residues in the CDR3. Germline CDR1 is MGHRA and CDR2 is YSYEKL. V was cut by 0 bases and J by 2 bases, with 5 bases left in between. In nucleotides, the CDR3 is TGCGCCAGCAGCCAAGAAGGGACTGGAAACACCATATATTTT. It yields the protein CASSQEGTGNTIYF.

The CDR3 nucleotides are TGTGCCAGTAGTGGCAGGGGTTTTGAAAAACTGTTTTTT. Translated: CASSGRGFEKLFF. This rearrangement joins TRBV19 to TRBJ1-4, with D possibly matching TRBD1 (6 bases). CDR3 size: 13 residues. Trimming left V 5 bases short and J 7 bases short, with 11 bases between. The germline V gene encodes CDR1 LNHDA and CDR2 SQIVND (reference sequence). The full variable domain, with the rest looked up from reference TRBV19 and TRBJ1-4, is DGGITQSPKYLFRKEGQNVTLSCEQNLNHDAMYWYRQDPGQGLRLIYYSQIVNDFQKGDIAEGYSVSREKKESFPLTVTSAQKNPTAFYLCASSGRGFEKLFFGSGTQLSVL.

The CDR3 bases are TGTGCCAGCAGTTACGGAGGCGCCACTGAAGCTTTCTTT. This gives the protein CASSYGGATEAFF. The J gene is TRBJ1-1, the V gene TRBV6-6; D unclear. Germline values: CDR1 MNHNY, CDR2 SVGAGI (reference sequence). This CDR3 is built from 13 residues. V was clipped by 2 bases and J by 4 bases, with 8 bases between them.

This rearrangement joins TRBV5-1 to TRBJ2-7, with 8 bases aligning to TRBD1. The CDR3 is made up of 16 amino acids. V dropped 0 bases and J dropped 6; count of bases not matched to a gene: 11. Germline assignment: CDR1 SGHRS and CDR2 YFSETQ. This CDR3 is CASSLGGTGCFFEQYF. CDR3 in DNA: TGCGCCAGCAGCTTGGGGGGGACAGGTTGTTTCTTCGAGCAGTACTTC.

This rearrangement joins TRBV5-4 to TRBJ1-2; the match to TRBD1 covers 7 bases. Germline assignment: CDR1 SGHNT and CDR2 YYREEE (reference sequence). This CDR3 is built from 13 residues. The V and J ends lost 4 bases and 9 bases, in that order; junction bases with no gene match: 9. CDR3: CASSGIQGFRYTF. CDR3 nucleotide sequence: TGTGCCAGCAGCGGGATACAGGGGTTTCGCTACACCTTC.

V is TRBV11-2 and J is TRBJ2-5; weak D call: TRBD1 (5 bases). CDR1 and CDR2 from the germline V gene are SGHAT and FQNNGV. Trimming stripped 5 bases from V and 7 bases from J, with 11 bases between. CDR3 length equals 12 residues. The CDR3 here is CASSPYDRTQYF. The CDR3 region has the DNA TGTGCCAGCAGCCCCTATGACAGGACCCAGTACTTC.

The V gene is TRBV2, the J gene TRBJ2-3; TRBD2 is a possible D gene (5 bases). Germline V gives CDR1 SNHLY, CDR2 FYNNEI. The V and J ends lost 2 bases and 1 base respectively, with 7 bases between them. CDR3 length equals 14 residues. The CDR3 spells CASSERGGTDTQYF. The CDR3 DNA is TGTGCCAGCAGTGAACGGGGTGGCACAGATACGCAGTATTTT.

J is TRBJ2-2 and V is TRBV27, with D maybe TRBD1 (7 bases). In germline, CDR1 is MNHEY, CDR2 SMNVEV (reference sequence). The CDR3 has 13 amino acids. Between the trimmed V and J ends, which lost 6 bases and 5 bases, there was a span of 10 bases. CDR3 in DNA: TGTGCCAGCAGCCAGGGGGGAACCGGGGAGCTGTTTTTT. It translates to CASSQGGTGELFF.

This sequence joins TRBV9 and TRBJ1-5, with D maybe TRBD1 (6 bases). Germline lookup yields CDR1 SGDLS and CDR2 YYNGEE. This CDR3 has 15 residues. V was cut by 4 bases and J by 0 bases, with 11 bases left in between. The CDR3 protein is CASSLEGDSNQPQHF. In DNA form, the CDR3 reads TGTGCCAGCAGCCTCGAGGGGGATAGCAATCAGCCCCAGCATTTT.

This clone was found a few times. V gene TRBV6-5 combines with J gene TRBJ1-6; D is ambiguous. The CDR3 length is 10 residues. CDR1 and CDR2 (germline): MNHEY, SVGAGI. Trimming took 10 bases from V and 9 from J, leaving 7 bases between them. The chain's CDR3 is CATGISPLHF. The CDR3 bases are TGTGCCACGGGGATTTCACCCCTCCACTTT.

This rearrangement joins TRBV2 to TRBJ1-1, with TRBD1 matching over 7 bases. Germline V gives CDR1 SNHLY, CDR2 FYNNEI. J gave up 11 bases and V 6 bases, and 9 bases lay outside the gene matches. The CDR3 consists of 12 residues. The CDR3 DNA reads TGTGCCAGCAGCCAGACAGGGCTCTACGCTTTCTTT. It codes for CASSQTGLYAFF.

The V call is TRBV28, the J call TRBJ2-1; TRBD2 might be the D (6 bases). This CDR3 contains 15 residues. With 3 bases removed from V and 6 bases from J, the gap between germline ends came to 15 bases. Germline V gene data show CDR1 as MDHEN and CDR2 as SYDVKM. The CDR3 here is CASSLRAGFPNEQFF. The CDR3, as DNA: TGTGCCAGCAGTTTGAGGGCGGGATTTCCCAATGAGCAGTTCTTC.